Sequencing of this T cell receptor (beta chain) was carried out in a study of blood T cell repertoires in COVID-19. This clone has a handful of counts. Method: immunoSEQ multiplex PCR; TCRdb's copy keeps in-frame clones and lacks some. The repertoire holds approximately 110,000 clones, with 85% to 90% as singletons. The sequencing input was peripheral blood. This TCR derives from a woman aged 50 to 60 with active or convalescent COVID-19.

CDR3 residues: CASSDGDRGRRDEKLFF. DNA for the CDR3: TGCGCCAGCAGTGATGGGGACAGGGGGCGCAGGGATGAAAAACTGTTTTTT. The chain joins TRBV10-1 to TRBJ1-4, with TRBD1 matching 12 bases. The germline V gene has CDR1 WNHNN and CDR2 SYGVQD (reference sequence). J was trimmed by 6 bases and V by 3 bases; bases with no gene match: 8. The length of the CDR3 is 17 residues.